This record covers a single TCR beta chain. The antigen is undetermined. The data belong to a study of T cells expressing NK-cell markers. This CDR3 has 13 residues. CDR1 is WSHSY and CDR2 is SAAADI in the germline V gene. Findings and limits, study-wide: The share of CD8+ T cells held by dominant NKG2C+ clonotypes was roughly 1.0-8% in over 5 donors.

TCR beta libraries carry UMIs added by 5'RACE template switching. TCRdb reprocessed the 5' RACE reads, keeping one entry per CDR3 protein, no DNA. This sample's table has about 550,000 distinct CDR3 sequences. Sequenced sample: blood T cells: a sorted CD56 or NKG2C T cell subset, CD4+ or CD8+ T cells, or bulk PBMC T cells (not recorded which). This TCR derives from a man aged 18-30 years in good health. This rearrangement joins TRBV10-2 to TRBJ2-3. The CDR3 region is CASSGSISDTQYF.